This TCR beta chain comes out of a study of shared clonotypes between healthy human individuals. Splitting of each subset's genomic DNA was done evenly across several immunoSEQ plates. Repertoires were generated with immunoSEQ multiplex PCR, while TCRdb's copy carries only in-frame clones and drops some. This table holds some 1.5 million clones, 95% to 97% found once. Division of CD4+ cells produced a CD45RA+ naive subset and a CD45RA-negative memory subset. V was shortened by 6 bases and J by 10 bases, with 4 bases between the two germline ends. The CDR3 length is 8 residues. The germline CDR1 and CDR2 sequences are DFQATT and SNEGSKA (reference sequence). A word on this clone: Other DNA sequences in this specimen translate into the identical CDR3.

This rearrangement joins TRBV20-1 to TRBJ2-1; no clear D. The clonotype comes from a man aged 25 to 40 in good health. Source material: naive CD4+ T cells sorted from blood. Sample subset: CD45RA+ positively selected. The CDR3 DNA reads as TGCAGTGCAGGAGAGCAGTTCTTC. Translating gives CSAGEQFF.